This T cell receptor (beta chain) was documented in a study of T-cell reconstitution after alpha-beta-depleted transplantation in children. Concerning this clonotype itself: Antigen unknown.

Study outcomes and limitations: Recipient T cells and thymic progenitors that survived were the source of the high TCRbeta diversity seen at day 60 in some patients. Reportedly, alpha-beta T cells present about two months post-transplant originated from several hundred expanded clones of graft origin. Newly produced T cells mostly provided counts and TCRbeta diversity after one year, as hyperexpanded clones declined.

Construction of the TCRbeta library involved unique molecular identifiers. Using its own MiXCR run on the PCR reads, TCRdb lists one record per CDR3 protein. The sample comprises 780,000 or so distinct CDR3 sequences, 16% of which are singletons, and under 6% rests with the top ten. Trimming removed 4 bases from V and 1 base from J, with 17 bases in between. Per germline, CDR1 LGHDT and CDR2 YNNKEL (reference sequence). The CDR3 consists of 18 residues. The receptor was derived from a male patient under 18 who had a stem cell transplant for acute lymphoblastic leukemia, so the T cells may come from the graft donor. This chain links TRBV3-1 with TRBJ2-6; the D is unclear. Sequenced material: PBMCs, mostly from graft donor cells, taken 360 days after TCRalphabeta/CD19-depleted stem cell transplant. CDR3 bases: TGTGCCAGCAGCCGTTTGTTTGCCCCCGGTTCTGGGGCCAACGTCCTGACTTTC. Translated, it gives CASSRLFAPGSGANVLTF.